One and the same sample provided the 16 T cell receptor beta chains below, sequenced in a study of blood T cell repertoires in COVID-19. Libraries were prepared by immunoSEQ multiplex PCR; TCRdb keeps only in-frame clonotypes and omits some of them. The table includes 140,000 to 150,000 clones, roughly nine tenths detected once. Sequencing used peripheral blood. The receptors come from a man aged 18 to 29 with COVID-19, enrolled during active disease.

This clone was seen ten or more times. The rearrangement joins TRBV28 to TRBJ1-5; 7 bases match TRBD1. Germline trimming cut 5 bases from V and 1 base from J; bases unmatched to any gene: 5. Germline CDR1 MDHEN, CDR2 SYDVKM. The CDR3 spans 15 residues. CDR3 sequence reads: CASSPLDRSNQPQHF. The DNA for the CDR3 is TGTGCCAGCAGTCCCCTGGACAGGAGCAATCAGCCCCAGCATTTT.

The chain couples TRBV27 to TRBJ2-7; 9 bases map to TRBD2. Unmatched junction bases numbered 15, after V lost 3 bases and J lost 6 bases. CDR1 and CDR2 (germline): MNHEY, SMNVEV (reference sequence). CDR3 length equals 17 residues. CDR3 DNA sequence: TGTGCCAGCAGTTTCCGGTCCCCTGGCGGGAGGGCCGCCGAGCAGTACTTC. Translated, it gives CASSFRSPGGRAAEQYF.

The chain employs TRBV2 and TRBJ1-2, with D possibly matching TRBD1 (6 bases). Germline CDR1 SNHLY, CDR2 FYNNEI. V lost 3 bases to trimming and J lost 2 bases, with 10 bases between them. This CDR3 has 14 amino acids. The CDR3 DNA sequence: TGTGCCAGCAGTGACAACACAGGGAACTATGGCTACACCTTC. The encoded protein is CASSDNTGNYGYTF.

The gene calls are TRBV6-4 and TRBJ2-2, with D possibly being TRBD1 or TRBD2 (5 bases each). The CDR3 totals 13 residues. The V end lost 6 bases, the J end lost 7 bases, and 12 bases lay between the germline ends. Germline values: CDR1 MRHNA, CDR2 SNTAGT. The CDR3: CASSDRGHGELFF. CDR3 DNA: TGTGCCAGCAGCGACAGAGGGCACGGGGAGCTGTTTTTT.

In its sample, this clone was seen a few times. The genes are TRBV7-8 and TRBJ1-1, with a tentative D call TRBD1 (5 bases). Trimming pared 4 bases from V and 1 base from J, leaving 7 bases between. Germline V gives CDR1 SGHVS, CDR2 FQNEAQ. The CDR3 spans 13 residues. CDR3 loop: CASSSGQNTEAFF. CDR3 nucleotide sequence: TGTGCCAGCAGCTCCGGACAGAACACTGAAGCTTTCTTT.

The chain is built from TRBV2 and TRBJ2-7; 7 nucleotides align to TRBD1. The CDR3 is 12 amino acids. Germline CDR1 is SNHLY and CDR2 is FYNNEI. After removal of 8 bases from V and 2 bases from J, the junction contained 3 bases not matched to a gene. The DNA of the CDR3 is TGTGCCAGCCGGGACAGCGCCTACGAGCAGTACTTC. Translating it yields CASRDSAYEQYF.

The chain combines TRBV11-1 with TRBJ2-1, with 10 positions matching TRBD2. The J segment lost 8 bases and the V segment lost 1 base, leaving 5 bases of the junction unmatched. Germline assignment: CDR1 SGHAT and CDR2 FQDESV (reference sequence). This CDR3 contains 15 residues. CDR3 nucleotides: TGTGCCAGCAGCTTAGATCTAGCGGGAGACGATGAGCAGTTCTTC. It translates to CASSLDLAGDDEQFF. Full variable domain (missing parts from reference TRBV11-1 and TRBJ2-1): EAEVAQSPRYKITEKSQAVAFWCDPISGHATLYWYRQILGQGPELLVQFQDESVVDDSQLPKDRFSAERLKGVDSTLKIQPAELGDSAMYLCASSLDLAGDDEQFFGPGTRLTVL.

The chain uses TRBV9 and TRBJ2-1, with 8 bases identical to TRBD2. V was clipped by 0 bases and J by 4 bases; unmatched bases: 3. Germline CDR1 and CDR2: SGDLS and YYNGEE. The CDR3 has 15 amino acids. The CDR3 DNA reads TGTGCCAGCAGCGTAGGAGCGGGAGCGTACAATGAGCAGTTCTTC. Its translation is CASSVGAGAYNEQFF.

This chain uses TRBV9 with TRBJ1-2, with 7 positions matching TRBD1. CDR1 and CDR2 from the germline V gene are SGDLS and YYNGEE. The CDR3 contains 18 residues. The V gene end was trimmed by 3 bases and the J gene end by 2 bases; junction bases not matched to a gene: 16. Here the CDR3 DNA reads TGTGCCAGCAGCGGTTGGGACAGCCGAACCAGGGAAAACTATGGCTACACCTTC. This translates into CASSGWDSRTRENYGYTF.

The rearrangement uses TRBV7-3 and TRBJ2-2, with TRBD2 identical over 9 bases. The CDR3 covers 17 residues. V lost 2 bases to trimming and J lost 4 bases; unmatched junction nucleotides: 8. Germline V gene lookup returns CDR1 SGHTA and CDR2 FQGTGA. The CDR3 region is CASSLVAGAGGTGELFF. The DNA of the CDR3 is TGTGCCAGCAGCTTAGTTGCTGGAGCGGGAGGCACCGGGGAGCTGTTTTTT. The full variable domain, with the rest looked up from reference TRBV7-3 and TRBJ2-2, is GAGVSQTPSNKVTEKGKYVELRCDPISGHTALYWYRQSLGQGPEFLIYFQGTGAADDSGLPNDRFFAVRPEGSVSTLKIQRTERGDSAVYLCASSLVAGAGGTGELFFGEGSRLTVL.

V gene TRBV7-9 combines with J gene TRBJ1-3; 7 nucleotides agree with TRBD1. The germline CDR1 and CDR2 sequences are SEHNR and FQNEAQ (reference sequence). Trimming removed 4 bases from V and 0 bases from J; junction bases left unmatched: 9. This CDR3 contains 17 residues. CDR3 DNA: TGTGCCAGCAGCTCCGGCAAAGGGACAGACTCTGGAAACACCATATATTTT. Amino acid sequence: CASSSGKGTDSGNTIYF.

The rearrangement links TRBV28 to TRBJ2-3, with D tentatively TRBD2 (5 bases). Germline V gene data show CDR1 as MDHEN and CDR2 as SYDVKM. This CDR3 has 14 amino acids. Between the trimmed V and J ends, which lost 2 bases and 0 bases, there was a span of 6 bases. CDR3 loop: CASSLRDSTDTQYF. The CDR3 DNA follows: TGTGCCAGCAGTTTACGGGATAGCACAGATACGCAGTATTTT. Complete variable domain (other parts from reference TRBV28 and TRBJ2-3): DVKVTQSSRYLVKRTGEKVFLECVQDMDHENMFWYRQDPGLGLRLIYFSYDVKMKEKGDIPEGYSVSREKKERFSLILESASTNQTSMYLCASSLRDSTDTQYFGPGTRLTVL.

This clone was seen ten or more times. Sequence at one end of the junction differs from germline and may be a read error. The chain combines TRBV7-9 with TRBJ1-4; TRBD1 might be the D (5 bases). The CDR3 is made up of 14 amino acids. Germline V lookup: CDR1 SEHNR, CDR2 FQNEAQ (reference sequence). For the CDR3, the DNA is TGTGCCAGCAGCTCGACAGAATTCAATGAAAAACTGCTTTTT. Translation gives CASSSTEFNEKLLF. Combining the CDR3 with reference TRBV7-9 and TRBJ1-4 gives the whole variable domain DTGVSQNPRHKITKRGQNVTFRCDPISEHNRLYWYRQTLGQGPEFLTYFQNEAQLEKSRLLSDRFSAERPKGSFSTLEIQRTEQGDSAMYLCASSSTEFNEKLLFGSGTQLSVL.

The chain is built from TRBV10-3 and TRBJ2-1, with 9 bases identical to TRBD2. This CDR3 spans 14 amino acids. Germline CDR1 reads ENHRY; CDR2 reads SYGVKD. V lost 7 bases to trimming and J lost 9 bases; unmatched junction nucleotides: 10. Here the CDR3 reads CAINPSGISSEQFF. The DNA for the CDR3 is TGTGCCATCAACCCTAGCGGGATAAGTAGTGAGCAGTTCTTC.

V is TRBV7-9 and J is TRBJ1-2; no clear D gene. The length of the CDR3 is 15 residues. V was shortened by 1 base and J by 3 bases, with 12 bases between the two germline ends. The germline CDR1 and CDR2 sequences are SEHNR and FQNEAQ (reference sequence). CDR3 sequence: CASSLDAGTYYGYTF. The CDR3 DNA sequence: TGTGCCAGCAGCTTAGATGCAGGTACCTACTATGGCTACACCTTC.

This clone was recorded only once. The chain links TRBV30 to TRBJ1-1; D gene uncertain. The CDR3 covers 11 residues. V was cut by 4 bases and J by 8 bases, with 11 bases left in between. The germline CDR1 and CDR2 sequences are GTSNPN and SVGIG (reference sequence). The CDR3 DNA reads TGTGCCTGGACTCCCTTGAGGGAAGCTTTCTTT. This codes for CAWTPLREAFF.